One sample yielded the 30 T cell receptor beta chains listed below, sequenced in a study of early T cells in non-severe SARS-CoV-2 infection. TCRdb fed the 5' RACE reads into MiXCR, producing one record per CDR3 protein. The sample lists about 55,000 distinct CDR3 sequences, around 13% occurring once. Sequencing used whole blood, obtained at baseline. These receptors originate from an adult who was a healthcare worker with PCR-confirmed SARS-CoV-2 infection or an uninfected control (not recorded which).

The J gene is TRBJ1-2, the V gene TRBV6-1, with no clear D. Deletions cut 4 bases from V and 5 bases from J, with 11 bases between. The CDR3 covers 13 residues. Germline V lookup: CDR1 MNHNS, CDR2 SASEGT. CDR3 nucleotide sequence: TGTGCCAGCAGTGTGCGTGGCGGGTATGGCTACACCTTC. As protein: CASSVRGGYGYTF.

This clonotype has just one count. This chain connects TRBV7-9 to TRBJ2-7; no clear D gene. CDR1 SEHNR and CDR2 FQNEAQ come from the germline V gene (reference sequence). The V end was cut by 2 bases, the J end by 9 bases, with 14 bases between. The CDR3 spans 13 residues. Here the CDR3 reads CASSLSPPHGQYF. CDR3 DNA: TGTGCCAGCAGCTTATCCCCTCCTCACGGGCAGTACTTC.

This clonotype was observed a handful of times. This sequence joins TRBV27 and TRBJ1-1; 8 bases are a match to TRBD1. V trimming: 6 bases; J trimming: 7 bases; junction bases outside the gene matches: 7. The CDR3 loop spans 13 amino acids. The germline V gene has CDR1 MNHEY and CDR2 SMNVEV (reference sequence). CDR3 coding DNA: TGTGCCAGCAGCCGAAACAGGGGGGGTGAAGCTTTCTTT. Encoded protein: CASSRNRGGEAFF.

This clonotype has at least ten counts. The V gene is TRBV19, the J gene TRBJ2-3, with 9 bases identical to TRBD2. This CDR3 contains 15 residues. Germline assignment: CDR1 LNHDA and CDR2 SQIVND (reference sequence). V lost 0 bases, J lost 5 bases, and 3 bases stayed unmatched. The CDR3 nucleotides read TGTGCCAGTAGTATAGAGCGGGGGGGCATAGATACGCAGTATTTT. Translation: CASSIERGGIDTQYF.

This clonotype was seen a few times. For the CDR3, the DNA is TGTGCCAGCAGCTTATCAGCGGACCTAAGAGAGACCCAGTACTTC. It translates to CASSLSADLRETQYF. The chain joins TRBV7-9 to TRBJ2-5, with D perhaps TRBD2 (5 bases). CDR1 is SEHNR and CDR2 is FQNEAQ in the germline V gene (reference sequence). The CDR3 consists of 15 residues. V lost 2 bases to trimming and J lost 4 bases, with 14 bases between them.

The V call is TRBV5-1, the J call TRBJ2-5; TRBD1 agrees at 8 bases. Germline V gene data show CDR1 as SGHRS and CDR2 as YFSETQ. The CDR3 totals 14 residues. The V and J ends lost 5 bases and 2 bases, in that order; junction bases with no gene match: 5. CDR3 sequence: CASRGTGFQETQYF. The CDR3 DNA follows: TGCGCCAGCAGGGGGACAGGCTTTCAAGAGACCCAGTACTTC.

This chain connects TRBV20-1 to TRBJ2-1, with D perhaps given as TRBD1 or TRBD2 (5 bases each). The germline gives CDR1 DFQATT, CDR2 SNEGSKA (reference sequence). The CDR3 spans 10 residues. Trimming shortened V by 3 bases and J by 10 bases, and 7 bases separated the two germline ends. CDR3 DNA: TGCAGTGCTAGTCGGGGCGAGCAGTTCTTC. Encoded protein: CSASRGEQFF.

This clonotype showed up just once. The J gene is TRBJ2-3, the V gene TRBV11-3; D remains ambiguous. Trimming removed 5 bases from V and 2 bases from J, with 8 bases in between. CDR3 length equals 13 residues. The germline gives CDR1 SGHNT, CDR2 YENEEA. The chain's CDR3 is CASSHPHTDTQYF. CDR3 DNA sequence: TGTGCCAGCAGCCACCCGCACACAGATACGCAGTATTTT.

CDR3 sequence reads: CASSWFGSGYEQYF. The CDR3 DNA reads TGTGCCAGCAGCTGGTTCGGGAGTGGGTACGAGCAGTACTTC. The chain carries TRBV5-4 and TRBJ2-7; tentative D call: TRBD2 (6 bases). Trimming stripped 3 bases from V and 4 bases from J, with 14 bases between. The CDR3 runs to 14 residues. CDR1 is SGHNT and CDR2 is YYREEE in the germline V gene (reference sequence).

The chain employs TRBV9 and TRBJ2-3; weak D call: TRBD1 (5 bases). The ends were cut back, 0 bases at V and 10 bases at J, with 15 bases in the middle. Germline V CDR1 and CDR2: SGDLS, YYNGEE. The CDR3 consists of 14 residues. CDR3 DNA: TGTGCCAGCAGCGTAGGTTCGGACAATAGGGCGCAGTATTTT. Translating it yields CASSVGSDNRAQYF. The variable domain in full, with the rest retrieved from reference TRBV9 and TRBJ2-3, is DSGVTQTPKHLITATGQRVTLRCSPRSGDLSVYWYQQSLDQGLQFLIQYYNGEERAKGNILERFSAQQFPDLHSELNLSSLELGDSALYFCASSVGSDNRAQYFGPGTRLTVL.

This clonotype was found many times. The chain carries TRBV7-2 and TRBJ2-7, with unresolved D. The CDR3 loop spans 12 amino acids. The germline V gene has CDR1 SGHTA and CDR2 FQGNSA. Trimming shortened V by 4 bases and J by 1 base, and 5 bases separated the two germline ends. CDR3 residues: CASSWDSYEQYF. The DNA of the CDR3 is TGTGCCAGCAGCTGGGATTCCTACGAGCAGTACTTC.

In this sample, this clonotype turned up a few times. The chain employs TRBV27 and TRBJ2-3; 7 bases fit TRBD2. The CDR3 runs 15 residues. Looked up from germline, CDR1 is MNHEY and CDR2 is SMNVEV (reference sequence). V shed 2 bases, J shed 6 bases, and the junction held 8 bases outside the gene matches. CDR3 amino acids: CASSLPGGRVDTQYF. In DNA form, the CDR3 reads TGTGCCAGCAGTTTACCGGGGGGTAGGGTTGATACGCAGTATTTT.

This clonotype appeared a few times. This chain connects TRBV7-2 to TRBJ2-3; no definite D call. The CDR3 runs 12 residues. Germline loops: CDR1 SGHTA, CDR2 FQGNSA. Trimming cost V 4 bases and J 4 bases, with 6 bases left between them. The CDR3 sequence: CASSSSPDTQYF. In DNA form, the CDR3 reads TGTGCCAGCAGCTCTTCCCCAGATACGCAGTATTTT.

This clonotype was seen a few times. This chain uses TRBV24-1 with TRBJ2-2; D call uncertain. Germline-derived CDR1 and CDR2 are KGHDR and SFDVKD. The CDR3 contains 14 residues. The V and J ends lost 5 bases and 4 bases respectively, with 10 bases between them. CDR3 protein: CATSVGGATGELFF. Written as DNA, the CDR3 is TGTGCCACCAGTGTCGGCGGCGCCACCGGGGAGCTGTTTTTT.

This clonotype was seen a handful of times. V gene TRBV6-5 combines with J gene TRBJ2-2, with TRBD1 as a possible D gene (6 bases). Germline V gene lookup returns CDR1 MNHEY and CDR2 SVGAGI. The CDR3 extends over 15 amino acids. V was cut by 6 bases and J by 7 bases, with 18 bases left in between. The CDR3 sequence is CASRIRQAFSGELFF. The CDR3 DNA reads as TGTGCCAGCAGAATTCGACAGGCTTTTAGCGGGGAGCTGTTTTTT.

The CDR3 is CASSRGLKSGELFF. CDR3 in DNA: TGTGCCAGCAGCCGTGGGTTAAAGTCCGGGGAGCTGTTTTTT. V gene TRBV7-2 combines with J gene TRBJ2-2, with D unresolved. Trimming removed 5 bases at V and 6 bases at J, with 13 bases between. The CDR3 spans 14 residues. Germline V gene sequence: CDR1 SGHTA, CDR2 FQGNSA.

This clonotype showed up just a few times. The rearrangement uses TRBV12-5 and TRBJ1-5, with D unresolved. Deletions cut 2 bases from V and 1 base from J, with 9 bases between. The CDR3 has 15 residues. Germline V gene lookup returns CDR1 LGHNT and CDR2 FRNRAP. The CDR3 coding sequence is TGTGCTAGTGGTTTGCCAGGTGCGAGCAATCAGCCCCAGCATTTT. This translates into CASGLPGASNQPQHF.

This clonotype has only a few counts. The rearrangement uses TRBV19 and TRBJ2-1; D gene ambiguous. Trimming pared 3 bases from V and 2 bases from J, leaving 5 bases between. The CDR3 has 13 amino acids. Germline CDR1 and CDR2: LNHDA and SQIVND (reference sequence). This CDR3 reads CASSMNPYNEQFF. CDR3 coding DNA: TGTGCCAGTAGTATGAACCCCTACAATGAGCAGTTCTTC.

This clonotype was seen a handful of times. The gene calls are TRBV5-6 and TRBJ1-4; 10 nucleotides line up with TRBD1. This CDR3 region has 16 residues. Unmatched junction bases numbered 4, after V lost 4 bases and J lost 1 base. Germline V gene lookup returns CDR1 SGHDT and CDR2 YYEEEE. The CDR3 loop reads CASSHGQGVTNEKLFF. The CDR3 DNA is TGTGCCAGCAGCCATGGACAGGGGGTAACTAATGAAAAACTGTTTTTT.

This clonotype was counted between two and nine times. This chain joins TRBV29-1 and TRBJ1-1; 7 nucleotides line up with TRBD1. In germline, CDR1 is SQVTM, CDR2 ANQGSEA. This CDR3 comprises 12 residues. V shed 7 bases and J 4 bases; nucleotides not matched to a gene: 6. CDR3 coding DNA: TGCAGCGCCTCACCAGGGGGCACTGAAGCTTTCTTT. It yields the protein CSASPGGTEAFF.

This clonotype was observed a few times. The chain uses TRBV19 and TRBJ2-5; 11 bases line up with TRBD2. Trimming took 2 bases from V and 4 from J; bases not matched to a gene: 6. Germline loops: CDR1 LNHDA, CDR2 SQIVND (reference sequence). The CDR3 is made up of 16 amino acids. Here the CDR3 DNA reads TGTGCCAGTAGTATAAAGGCTAGCGGGAGGAGAGAGACCCAGTACTTC. Its translation is CASSIKASGRRETQYF. Filled out from reference TRBV19 and TRBJ2-5, the complete variable domain reads DGGITQSPKYLFRKEGQNVTLSCEQNLNHDAMYWYRQDPGQGLRLIYYSQIVNDFQKGDIAEGYSVSREKKESFPLTVTSAQKNPTAFYLCASSIKASGRRETQYFGPGTRLLVL.

This rearrangement joins TRBV12-3 or TRBV12-4 to TRBJ1-4; no definite D call. The germline V and J ends were trimmed by 4 bases and 4 bases, with 10 bases remaining between them. The CDR3 runs to 14 residues. CDR3 in DNA: TGTGCCAGCAGTTCCCAGGACCTTAATGAAAAACTGTTTTTT. The encoded protein is CASSSQDLNEKLFF.

J is TRBJ1-1 and V is TRBV7-8, with unresolved D. Trimming took off 3 bases at V and 1 base at J, with 9 bases between the two ends. Germline CDR1 reads SGHVS; CDR2 reads FQNEAQ. The length of the CDR3 is 14 residues. DNA for the CDR3: TGTGCCAGCAGCTTCGACCTAACGAACACTGAAGCTTTCTTT. Translated, it gives CASSFDLTNTEAFF.

The rearrangement links TRBV7-9 to TRBJ1-2; D not resolved. V was shortened by 1 base and J by 2 bases, with 11 bases between the two germline ends. The CDR3 extends over 15 amino acids. Germline loops: CDR1 SEHNR, CDR2 FQNEAQ (reference sequence). The CDR3 reads CASSLGARQNYGYTF. Written as DNA, the CDR3 is TGTGCCAGCAGCTTAGGAGCCCGGCAGAACTATGGCTACACCTTC.

The table lists this clonotype with many counts. V and J are TRBV19 and TRBJ2-6; D perhaps matches TRBD2 (5 bases). Looked up from germline, CDR1 is LNHDA and CDR2 is SQIVND (reference sequence). This CDR3 comprises 16 residues. Between the trimmed V and J ends, which lost 7 bases and 0 bases, there was a span of 13 bases. For the CDR3, the DNA is TGTGCCAGTACCTACAAAGGGAGCTCTGGGGCCAACGTCCTGACTTTC. Protein sequence: CASTYKGSSGANVLTF. The full variable domain, rest sourced from reference TRBV19 and TRBJ2-6, is DGGITQSPKYLFRKEGQNVTLSCEQNLNHDAMYWYRQDPGQGLRLIYYSQIVNDFQKGDIAEGYSVSREKKESFPLTVTSAQKNPTAFYLCASTYKGSSGANVLTFGAGSRLTVL.

The chain has TRBV6-1 and TRBJ1-2; D might be TRBD1 (5 bases). V dropped 11 bases and J dropped 4 bases, with 20 bases sitting between them. This CDR3 region has 14 residues. Germline V gene lookup returns CDR1 MNHNS and CDR2 SASEGT. The CDR3 sequence: CAGARGREIYGYTF. The CDR3 bases are TGTGCCGGGGCTAGGGGACGGGAAATCTATGGCTACACCTTC.

The sample holds a few counts of this clonotype. The chain joins TRBV7-9 to TRBJ2-5; tentatively, D is TRBD2 (6 bases). Trimming took off 5 bases at V and 2 bases at J, with 15 bases between the two ends. Germline assignment: CDR1 SEHNR and CDR2 FQNEAQ (reference sequence). CDR3 length: 15 residues. CDR3 in DNA: TGTGCCAGCAGCGACCCCCCCGCGGGGCAAGAGACCCAGTACTTC. It specifies CASSDPPAGQETQYF.

In this sample, this clonotype turned up a few times. The chain has TRBV10-2 and TRBJ2-1, with 7 bases aligning to TRBD2. Germline lookup yields CDR1 WSHSY and CDR2 SAAADI. V dropped 8 bases and J dropped 6; count of bases not matched to a gene: 10. The CDR3 spans 14 residues. The CDR3 protein is CASSSSGGFNEQFF. The CDR3 DNA sequence: TGCGCCAGCTCCTCTAGCGGCGGCTTCAATGAGCAGTTCTTC.

This clonotype occurred a few times. The rearrangement joins TRBV7-8 to TRBJ2-2; a possible D gene is TRBD2 (5 bases). The CDR3 runs 15 residues. V was pared by 4 bases and J by 5 bases, with 14 bases between. Germline CDR1 SGHVS, CDR2 FQNEAQ. Written as DNA, the CDR3 is TGTGCCAGCAGCTCGTCCGGGCCGGGGACCGGGGAGCTGTTTTTT. Translation: CASSSSGPGTGELFF. Variable domain in full (rest from reference TRBV7-8 and TRBJ2-2): GAGVSQSPRYKVAKRGQDVALRCDPISGHVSLFWYQQALGQGPEFLTYFQNEAQLDKSGLPSDRFFAERPEGSVSTLKIQRTQQEDSAVYLCASSSSGPGTGELFFGEGSRLTVL.

This clonotype was seen many times. The CDR3 DNA reads TGTGCCAGCAGTTTAAATCACAGGGGGCTTAACTATGGCTACACCTTC. Translating it yields CASSLNHRGLNYGYTF. The chain uses TRBV28 and TRBJ1-2, with 9 bases lining up with TRBD1. Trimming removed 2 bases from V and 1 base from J; junction bases left unmatched: 5. This CDR3 is built from 16 residues. Germline CDR1 and CDR2: MDHEN and SYDVKM.